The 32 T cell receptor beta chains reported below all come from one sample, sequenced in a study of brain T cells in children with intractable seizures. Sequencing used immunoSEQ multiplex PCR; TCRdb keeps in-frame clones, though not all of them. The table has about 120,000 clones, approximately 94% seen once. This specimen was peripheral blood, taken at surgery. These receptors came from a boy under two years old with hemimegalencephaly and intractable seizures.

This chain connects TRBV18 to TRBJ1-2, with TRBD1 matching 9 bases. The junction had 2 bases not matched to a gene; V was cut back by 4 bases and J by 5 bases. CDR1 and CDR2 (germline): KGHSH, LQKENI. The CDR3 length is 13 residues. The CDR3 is CASSRDRGYGYTF. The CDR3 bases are TGTGCCAGCTCACGCGACAGGGGGTATGGCTACACCTTC.

The CDR3 DNA sequence: TGTGCCAGCAGTTACGGACAGCTTTCCTACGAGCAGTACTTC. Translated: CASSYGQLSYEQYF. The rearrangement joins TRBV6-5 to TRBJ2-7, with D possibly being TRBD1 (6 bases). The germline CDR1 and CDR2 sequences are MNHEY and SVGAGI. V shed 2 bases and J shed 1 base, with 9 bases lying between them. The CDR3 contains 14 residues.

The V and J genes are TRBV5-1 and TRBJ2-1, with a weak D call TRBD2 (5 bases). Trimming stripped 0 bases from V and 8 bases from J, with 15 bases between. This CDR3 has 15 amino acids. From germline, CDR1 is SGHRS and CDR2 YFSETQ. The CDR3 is CASSLAEGGWYEQFF. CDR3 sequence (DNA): TGCGCCAGCAGCTTGGCAGAGGGCGGGTGGTATGAGCAGTTCTTC.

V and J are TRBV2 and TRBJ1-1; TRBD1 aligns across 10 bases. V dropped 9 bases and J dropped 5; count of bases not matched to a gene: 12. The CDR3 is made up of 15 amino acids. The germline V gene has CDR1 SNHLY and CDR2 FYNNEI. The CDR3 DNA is TGTGCCAGGAGCACTCCCGGACAGGGGGGAACTGAAGCTTTCTTT. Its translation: CARSTPGQGGTEAFF.

CDR3 nucleotide sequence: TGCGCCAGCAGTAAGGTGGGTTACGAGCAGTACTTC. The encoded protein is CASSKVGYEQYF. The rearrangement uses TRBV10-2 and TRBJ2-7; D gene unclear. Trimming took off 5 bases at V and 4 bases at J, with 9 bases between the two ends. Germline V gives CDR1 WSHSY, CDR2 SAAADI. The CDR3 spans 12 residues.

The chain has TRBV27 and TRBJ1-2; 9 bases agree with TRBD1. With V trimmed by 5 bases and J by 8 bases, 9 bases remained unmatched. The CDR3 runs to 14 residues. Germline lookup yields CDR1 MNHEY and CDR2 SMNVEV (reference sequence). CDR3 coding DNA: TGTGCCAGCAGTCCCAGGACAGGGGTGGGAGGCTACACCTTC. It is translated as CASSPRTGVGGYTF.

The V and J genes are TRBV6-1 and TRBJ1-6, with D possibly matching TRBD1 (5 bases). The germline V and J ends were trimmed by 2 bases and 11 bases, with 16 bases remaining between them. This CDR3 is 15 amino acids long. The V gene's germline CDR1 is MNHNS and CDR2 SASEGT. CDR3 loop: CASSEFGGLGAPLHF. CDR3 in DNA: TGTGCCAGCAGTGAATTCGGTGGGCTAGGGGCACCCCTCCACTTT.

CDR3 sequence reads: CASTGGEKLFF. The CDR3, as DNA: TGTGCCAGCACAGGGGGCGAAAAACTGTTTTTT. The chain employs TRBV6-9 and TRBJ1-4, with TRBD1 identical over 8 bases. Unmatched junction bases numbered 0, after V lost 7 bases and J lost 8 bases. The V gene's germline CDR1 is MNHGY and CDR2 SVAAGI. The CDR3 is 11 amino acids.

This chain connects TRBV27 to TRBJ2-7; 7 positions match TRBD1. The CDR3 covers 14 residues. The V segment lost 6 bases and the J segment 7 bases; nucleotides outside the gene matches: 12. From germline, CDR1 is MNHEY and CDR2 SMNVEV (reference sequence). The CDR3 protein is CASSPGTALFEQYF. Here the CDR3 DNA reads TGTGCCAGCAGCCCCGGGACAGCCTTGTTTGAGCAGTACTTC.

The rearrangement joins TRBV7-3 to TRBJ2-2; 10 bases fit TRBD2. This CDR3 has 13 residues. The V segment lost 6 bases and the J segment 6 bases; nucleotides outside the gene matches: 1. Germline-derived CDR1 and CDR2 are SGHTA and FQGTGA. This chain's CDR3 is CASRLAGSGELFF. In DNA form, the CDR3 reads TGTGCCAGCAGACTAGCGGGATCCGGGGAGCTGTTTTTT.

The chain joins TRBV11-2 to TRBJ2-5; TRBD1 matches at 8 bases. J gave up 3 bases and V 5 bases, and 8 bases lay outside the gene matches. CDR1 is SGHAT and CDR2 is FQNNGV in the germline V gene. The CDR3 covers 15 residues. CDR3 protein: CASSPWTGSKETQYF. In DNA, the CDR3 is TGTGCCAGCAGCCCCTGGACAGGGTCAAAAGAGACCCAGTACTTC.

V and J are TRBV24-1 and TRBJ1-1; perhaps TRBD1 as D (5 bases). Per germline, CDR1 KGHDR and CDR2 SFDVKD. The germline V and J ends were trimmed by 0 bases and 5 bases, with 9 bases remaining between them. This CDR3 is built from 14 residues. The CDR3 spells CATSDLDSYTEAFF. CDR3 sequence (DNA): TGTGCCACCAGTGATTTGGACAGTTATACTGAAGCTTTCTTT.

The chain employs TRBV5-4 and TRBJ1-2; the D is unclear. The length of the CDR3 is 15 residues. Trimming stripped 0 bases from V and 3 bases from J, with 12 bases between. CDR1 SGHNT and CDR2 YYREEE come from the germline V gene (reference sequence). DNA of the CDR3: TGTGCCAGCAGCTTGGAGGGCCGGTTAGACTATGGCTACACCTTC. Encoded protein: CASSLEGRLDYGYTF.

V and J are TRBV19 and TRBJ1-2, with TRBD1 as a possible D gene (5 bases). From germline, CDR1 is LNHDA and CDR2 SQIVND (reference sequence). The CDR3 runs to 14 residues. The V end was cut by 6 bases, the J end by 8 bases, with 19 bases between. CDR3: CASSPFGGVGGYTF. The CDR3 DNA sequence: TGTGCCAGTAGCCCCTTTGGGGGGGTGGGAGGCTACACCTTC.

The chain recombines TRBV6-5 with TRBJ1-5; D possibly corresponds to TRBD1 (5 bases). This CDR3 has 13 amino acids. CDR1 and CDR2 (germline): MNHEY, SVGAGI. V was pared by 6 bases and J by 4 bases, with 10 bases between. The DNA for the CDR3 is TGTGCCAGCAGACCCGGGACGAATCAGCCCCAGCATTTT. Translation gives CASRPGTNQPQHF.

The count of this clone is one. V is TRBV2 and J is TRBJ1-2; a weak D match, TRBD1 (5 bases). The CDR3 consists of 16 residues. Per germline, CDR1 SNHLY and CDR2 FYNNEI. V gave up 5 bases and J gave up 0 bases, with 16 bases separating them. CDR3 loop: CASSNKGANPNYGYTF. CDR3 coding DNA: TGTGCCAGCAGTAATAAAGGGGCAAATCCTAACTATGGCTACACCTTC.

CDR3 DNA sequence: TGTGCCAGCAGCCCGATAAATAGGGTGAACACTGAAGCTTTCTTT. This sequence encodes CASSPINRVNTEAFF. The chain employs TRBV5-5 and TRBJ1-1; D remains ambiguous. The V gene's germline CDR1 is SGHKS and CDR2 YYEKEE (reference sequence). V lost 4 bases and J 0 bases, leaving 13 bases between the germline ends. This CDR3 comprises 15 residues.

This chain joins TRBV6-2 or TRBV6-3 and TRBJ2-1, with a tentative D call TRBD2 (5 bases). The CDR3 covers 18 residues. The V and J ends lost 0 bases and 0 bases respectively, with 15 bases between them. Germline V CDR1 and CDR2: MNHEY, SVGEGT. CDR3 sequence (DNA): TGTGCCAGCAGTTACTCCCCCGGGCGGGCAAGCTCCTACAATGAGCAGTTCTTC. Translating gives CASSYSPGRASSYNEQFF.

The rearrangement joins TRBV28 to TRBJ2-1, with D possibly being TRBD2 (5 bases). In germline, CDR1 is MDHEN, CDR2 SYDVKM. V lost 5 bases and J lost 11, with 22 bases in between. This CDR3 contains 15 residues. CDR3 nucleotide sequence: TGTGCCAGCAGTCCCCCCGGACTCGCCCCCAAGAAGCAGTTCTTC. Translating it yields CASSPPGLAPKKQFF. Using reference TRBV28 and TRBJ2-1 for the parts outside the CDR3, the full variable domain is DVKVTQSSRYLVKRTGEKVFLECVQDMDHENMFWYRQDPGLGLRLIYFSYDVKMKEKGDIPEGYSVSREKKERFSLILESASTNQTSMYLCASSPPGLAPKKQFFGPGTRLTVL.

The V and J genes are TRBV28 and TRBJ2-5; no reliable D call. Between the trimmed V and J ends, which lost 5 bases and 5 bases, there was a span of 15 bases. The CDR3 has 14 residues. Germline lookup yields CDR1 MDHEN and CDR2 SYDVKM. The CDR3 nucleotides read TGTGCCAGCAGTACAGAGGTCAGACCCGAGACCCAGTACTTC. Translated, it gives CASSTEVRPETQYF. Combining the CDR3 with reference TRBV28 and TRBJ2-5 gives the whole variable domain DVKVTQSSRYLVKRTGEKVFLECVQDMDHENMFWYRQDPGLGLRLIYFSYDVKMKEKGDIPEGYSVSREKKERFSLILESASTNQTSMYLCASSTEVRPETQYFGPGTRLLVL.

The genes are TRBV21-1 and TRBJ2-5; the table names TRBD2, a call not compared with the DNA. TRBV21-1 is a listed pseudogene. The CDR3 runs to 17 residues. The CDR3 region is CASSKNRLAGVGETQYF. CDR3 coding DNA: TGTGCCAGCAGCAAAAACCGGCTAGCGGGAGTGGGAGAGACCCAGTACTTC.

The CDR3 DNA sequence: TGCGCCAGCAGCTTGGTCCCCCGGGACACACTCGCGAACACCGGGGAGCTGTTTTTT. It encodes CASSLVPRDTLANTGELFF. The chain has TRBV5-1 and TRBJ2-2; D possibly corresponds to TRBD1 (6 bases). The length of the CDR3 is 19 residues. Trimming took 0 bases from V and 0 from J, leaving 18 bases between them. Per germline, CDR1 SGHRS and CDR2 YFSETQ.

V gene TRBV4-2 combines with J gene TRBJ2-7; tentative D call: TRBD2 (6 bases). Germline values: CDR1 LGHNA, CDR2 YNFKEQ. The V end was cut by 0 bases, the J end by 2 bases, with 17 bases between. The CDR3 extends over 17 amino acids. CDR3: CASSQDEGTFTTYEQYF. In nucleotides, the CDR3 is TGTGCCAGCAGCCAAGATGAGGGGACTTTCACTACCTACGAGCAGTACTTC.

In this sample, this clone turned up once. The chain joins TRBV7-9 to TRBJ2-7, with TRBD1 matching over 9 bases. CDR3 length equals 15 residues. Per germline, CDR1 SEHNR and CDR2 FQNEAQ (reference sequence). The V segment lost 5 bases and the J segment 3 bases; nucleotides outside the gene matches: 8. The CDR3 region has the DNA TGTGCCAGCAGCGGACGGACAGGGGTAGACTACGAGCAGTACTTC. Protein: CASSGRTGVDYEQYF.

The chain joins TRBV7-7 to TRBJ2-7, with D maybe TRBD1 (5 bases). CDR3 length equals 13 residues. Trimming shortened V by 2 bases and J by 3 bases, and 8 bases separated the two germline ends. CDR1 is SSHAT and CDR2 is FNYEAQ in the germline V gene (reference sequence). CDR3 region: CASSLSRDYEQYF. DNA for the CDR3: TGTGCCAGCAGCTTAAGCAGGGACTACGAGCAGTACTTC.

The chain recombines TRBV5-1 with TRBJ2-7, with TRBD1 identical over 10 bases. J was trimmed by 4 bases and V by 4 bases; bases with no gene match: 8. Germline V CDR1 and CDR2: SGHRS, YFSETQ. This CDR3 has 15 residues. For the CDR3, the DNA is TGCGCCAGCAGCCGGGACAGGGGTGGATTATACGAGCAGTACTTC. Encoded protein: CASSRDRGGLYEQYF.

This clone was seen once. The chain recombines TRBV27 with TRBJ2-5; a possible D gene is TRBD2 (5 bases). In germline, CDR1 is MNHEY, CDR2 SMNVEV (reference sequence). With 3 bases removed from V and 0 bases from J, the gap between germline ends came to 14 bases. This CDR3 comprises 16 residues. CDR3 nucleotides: TGTGCCAGCAGTTTCGGAGCGGCACCGTACCAAGAGACCCAGTACTTC. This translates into CASSFGAAPYQETQYF.

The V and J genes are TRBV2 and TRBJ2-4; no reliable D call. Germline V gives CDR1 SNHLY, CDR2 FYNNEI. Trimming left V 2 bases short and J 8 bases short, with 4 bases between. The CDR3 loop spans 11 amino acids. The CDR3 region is CASSELDIQYF. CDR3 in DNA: TGTGCCAGCAGTGAATTGGACATTCAGTACTTC.

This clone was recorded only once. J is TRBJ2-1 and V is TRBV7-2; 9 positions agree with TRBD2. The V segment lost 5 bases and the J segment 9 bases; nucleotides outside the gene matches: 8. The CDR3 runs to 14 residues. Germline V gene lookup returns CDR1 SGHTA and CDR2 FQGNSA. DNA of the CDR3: TGTGCCAGCAGCCCGGGACTAGCCAGCGGTGAGCAGTTCTTC. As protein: CASSPGLASGEQFF.

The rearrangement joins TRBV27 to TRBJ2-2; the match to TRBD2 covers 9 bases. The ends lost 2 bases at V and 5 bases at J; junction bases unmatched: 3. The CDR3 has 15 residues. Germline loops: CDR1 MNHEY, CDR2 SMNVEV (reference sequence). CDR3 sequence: CASSLLAGGTGELFF. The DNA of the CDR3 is TGTGCCAGCAGTTTACTCGCGGGGGGGACCGGGGAGCTGTTTTTT.

The CDR3 bases are TGTGCCAGCTCCCAGGGTCCAGTATATACAGATACGCAGTATTTT. Its protein is CASSQGPVYTDTQYF. The J gene is TRBJ2-3, the V gene TRBV27; a weak D match, TRBD1 (5 bases). Germline V gives CDR1 MNHEY, CDR2 SMNVEV (reference sequence). V lost 8 bases and J lost 3, with 18 bases in between. The CDR3 sequence is 15 residues long.

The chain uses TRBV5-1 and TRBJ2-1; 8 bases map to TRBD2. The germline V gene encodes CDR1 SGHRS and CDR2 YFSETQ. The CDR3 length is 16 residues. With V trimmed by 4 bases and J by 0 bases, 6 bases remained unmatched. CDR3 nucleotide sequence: TGCGCCAGCAGCGGATTAGCGGGGAGCTCCTACAATGAGCAGTTCTTC. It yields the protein CASSGLAGSSYNEQFF.